This TCR beta chain was obtained from a study of T cell responses to AZD1222 COVID-19 vaccine. Study results and caveats: Dominant CD4 TCR responses targeted spike regions 160-218 and 743-854.

To note about this clone: The antigen remains unidentified.

Sequencing used immunoSEQ multiplex PCR; TCRdb keeps in-frame clones, though not all of them. The table includes about 160,000 clones, more than 80% detected once. The source of this sequence is an adult in good health. The sequences come from peripheral blood, collected on day 0 of AZD1222 vaccination.

The CDR3 DNA is TGTGCCAGCAGTGAACCTAGCGGGCCCATGAACACCGGGGAGCTGTTTTTT. It specifies CASSEPSGPMNTGELFF. V and J are TRBV6-1 and TRBJ2-2, with 8 bases identical to TRBD2. Germline loops: CDR1 MNHNS, CDR2 SASEGT. V lost 2 bases to trimming and J lost 1 base; unmatched junction nucleotides: 6. The CDR3 extends over 17 amino acids.